Below are 21 T cell receptor beta chains sequenced from a single sample in a study of cytomegalovirus exposure and HLA in healthy donors (dated 2017 in TCRdb). Receptor amplification or capture employed the immunoSEQ multiplex PCR assay. For the multiplex PCR, a mixture combining 60 forward primers for TCR Vbeta segments and 13 reverse primers for TCR Jbeta segments was used. Drawn from immuneACCESS, this table holds only the in-frame rearrangements with V and J called that TCRdb kept. Clones are partly lost; checked studies trace under half to an unresolved V gene and leave the rest unexplained. The sample data list approximately 120,000 clones, and 70% to 85% of these were observed just once. Of the sample, over 9.5% falls within the top ten clones. Specimen: PBMCs. All receptors derive from a man aged 35-49 years in good health and CMV-seropositive.

With respect to this clone: The germline gene is not matched at one end of the junction; a read error may be the cause. The chain employs TRBV7-9 and TRBJ2-7, with D maybe TRBD2 (5 bases). From germline, CDR1 is SEHNR and CDR2 FQNEAQ (reference sequence). This CDR3 is 13 amino acids long. CDR3 loop: CSSSLDGAYEQYF. The CDR3 nucleotides are TGTTCCAGCAGCTTAGACGGGGCCTACGAGCAGTACTTC.

CDR3 sequence reads: CASSPTGATNEKLFF. Here the CDR3 DNA reads TGTGCCAGCAGCCCGACAGGAGCAACTAATGAAAAACTGTTTTTT. The chain links TRBV7-9 to TRBJ1-4; D may be TRBD1 (6 bases). The CDR3 has 15 amino acids. The ends were cut back, 5 bases at V and 0 bases at J, with 10 bases in the middle. Germline CDR1 reads SEHNR; CDR2 reads FQNEAQ (reference sequence).

A note on this clone: Mismatch with germline at one junction end may stem from a read error. In DNA form, the CDR3 reads TGTGCCAGCTCACAGGGGGCAGCTGGAAACATCATATATTTT. Translating gives CASSQGAAGNIIYF. The chain couples TRBV18 to TRBJ1-3; 7 nucleotides agree with TRBD1. Looked up from germline, CDR1 is KGHSH and CDR2 is LQKENI. This CDR3 is 14 amino acids long.

This chain connects TRBV9 to TRBJ2-5; 9 nucleotides agree with TRBD1. The end of the DNA fits TRBJ2-7 better, so the J call may be wrong. The CDR3 is 16 residues long. CDR1 SGDLS and CDR2 YYNGEE come from the germline V gene. The CDR3: CASSVGTGQGTYEQYF. The CDR3 DNA reads as TGTGCCAGCAGCGTAGGCACCGGACAGGGGACCTACGAGCAGTACTTC.

V and J are TRBV6-6 and TRBJ1-6; D is unresolved. V gave up 4 bases and J gave up 9 bases, with 13 bases separating them. Germline V gene sequence: CDR1 MNHNY, CDR2 SVGAGI (reference sequence). The CDR3 has 14 residues. CDR3: CASSLGPTGSPLHF. CDR3 bases: TGTGCCAGCAGTTTAGGCCCGACGGGTTCACCCCTCCACTTT.

This clone was seen more than once but under ten times. This chain uses TRBV19 with TRBJ1-4; maybe TRBD1 (6 bases). Trimming removed 6 bases at V and 1 base at J, with 9 bases between. The germline V gene has CDR1 LNHDA and CDR2 SQIVND (reference sequence). The CDR3 length is 14 residues. The CDR3 bases are TGTGCCAGTAGCCAACAGGGAACTAATGAAAAACTGTTTTTT. Translating it yields CASSQQGTNEKLFF. Filled out from reference TRBV19 and TRBJ1-4, the complete variable domain reads DGGITQSPKYLFRKEGQNVTLSCEQNLNHDAMYWYRQDPGQGLRLIYYSQIVNDFQKGDIAEGYSVSREKKESFPLTVTSAQKNPTAFYLCASSQQGTNEKLFFGSGTQLSVL.

This clone was seen more than once but under ten times. The chain uses TRBV5-1 and TRBJ2-2; 8 bases align to TRBD1. There are 16 residues in the CDR3. Germline CDR1 reads SGHRS; CDR2 reads YFSETQ. The ends lost 4 bases at V and 6 bases at J; junction bases unmatched: 11. This CDR3 is CASSTGQAGVAGELFF. DNA for the CDR3: TGCGCCAGCAGCACGGGACAGGCAGGAGTGGCCGGGGAGCTGTTTTTT.

The chain employs TRBV18 and TRBJ2-5, with 10 bases fitting TRBD1. The CDR3 loop spans 17 amino acids. The germline V gene encodes CDR1 KGHSH and CDR2 LQKENI. Trimming removed 2 bases from V and 4 bases from J; junction bases left unmatched: 10. The CDR3 loop reads CASSPRQGASIRETQYF. The CDR3 DNA sequence: TGTGCCAGCTCACCAAGACAGGGGGCCTCTATCCGAGAGACCCAGTACTTC. Combining the CDR3 with reference TRBV18 and TRBJ2-5 gives the whole variable domain NAGVMQNPRHLVRRRGQEARLRCSPMKGHSHVYWYRQLPEEGLKFMVYLQKENIIDESGMPKERFSAEFPKEGPSILRIQQVVRGDSAAYFCASSPRQGASIRETQYFGPGTRLLVL.

A single count supports this clone. The chain links TRBV7-2 to TRBJ2-7; TRBD1 matches at 9 bases. The V and J ends lost 4 bases and 6 bases, in that order; junction bases with no gene match: 7. This CDR3 has 14 amino acids. The V gene's germline CDR1 is SGHTA and CDR2 FQGNSA. The CDR3 DNA is TGTGCCAGCAGCTCTTGGGACAGGGTGGGCGAGCAGTACTTC. This gives the protein CASSSWDRVGEQYF.

The chain couples TRBV7-2 to TRBJ2-2; 8 bases match TRBD2. CDR1 SGHTA and CDR2 FQGNSA come from the germline V gene. This CDR3 comprises 15 residues. Germline trimming cut 6 bases from V and 4 bases from J; bases unmatched to any gene: 7. The CDR3 nucleotides read TGTGCCAGCAGATTTAGCGGGGTAATCACCGGGGAGCTGTTTTTT. This sequence encodes CASRFSGVITGELFF.

The chain couples TRBV11-2 to TRBJ2-7; 8 nucleotides agree with TRBD1. V shed 6 bases, J shed 1 base, and the junction held 5 bases outside the gene matches. The CDR3 consists of 14 residues. CDR1 and CDR2 (germline): SGHAT, FQNNGV. This chain's CDR3 is CASSFTGGSYEQYF. For the CDR3, the DNA is TGTGCCAGCAGTTTTACAGGGGGTTCCTACGAGCAGTACTTC.

Only a few counts were recorded for this clone. The chain links TRBV7-2 to TRBJ2-1; 10 bases fit TRBD1. Losses at the gene ends were 5 bases for V and 8 bases for J; bases not matched to a gene: 3. The CDR3 extends over 13 amino acids. CDR1 is SGHTA, CDR2 FQGNSA, per germline. The CDR3 DNA reads TGTGCCAGCAGCCGACAGGGGGCCTATGAGCAGTTCTTC. It is translated as CASSRQGAYEQFF.

The V call is TRBV5-4, the J call TRBJ2-1; TRBD2 might be the D (7 bases). V lost 6 bases, J lost 5 bases, and 21 bases lay in between. The CDR3 consists of 16 residues. The germline V gene encodes CDR1 SGHNT and CDR2 YYREEE (reference sequence). CDR3 residues: CASTGGGGGVHNEQFF. The CDR3 region has the DNA TGTGCCAGCACCGGGGGAGGGGGGGGCGTCCACAATGAGCAGTTCTTC.

The chain joins TRBV7-8 to TRBJ1-5; a possible D gene is TRBD1 (5 bases). This CDR3 has 16 amino acids. Trimming left V 4 bases short and J 0 bases short, with 13 bases between. The germline V gene encodes CDR1 SGHVS and CDR2 FQNEAQ. The CDR3 DNA follows: TGTGCCAGCAGCTGGGGGAGGGGAATTAGCAATCAGCCCCAGCATTTT. It yields the protein CASSWGRGISNQPQHF.

The table lists this clone with a few counts. The V and J genes are TRBV27 and TRBJ2-7; 9 nucleotides align to TRBD1. This CDR3 has 15 amino acids. CDR1 is MNHEY, CDR2 SMNVEV, per germline (reference sequence). J lost 5 bases, V lost 5 bases, and 10 bases had no gene match. The CDR3 here is CASSTIIGQGNEQYF. For the CDR3, the DNA is TGTGCCAGCAGTACCATCATAGGACAGGGGAACGAGCAGTACTTC.

V usage is TRBV4-3 and J usage is TRBJ2-1; tentative D call: TRBD1 (6 bases). Deletions cut 4 bases from V and 8 bases from J, with 15 bases between. The CDR3 spans 14 residues. Germline CDR1 and CDR2: LGHNA and YSLEER. CDR3 amino acids: CASSPGVGWDEQFF. The CDR3 region has the DNA TGCGCCAGCAGCCCAGGGGTGGGGTGGGATGAGCAGTTCTTC.

The genes are TRBV4-3 and TRBJ1-2; D uncertain. This CDR3 has 13 amino acids. Looked up from germline, CDR1 is LGHNA and CDR2 is YSLEER. The V gene lost 6 bases and the J gene lost 4 bases, with 12 bases spanning the gap. The DNA for the CDR3 is TGCGCCAGCAGTCCTACGCTTTTCTATGGCTACACCTTC. Its translation: CASSPTLFYGYTF.

The genes are TRBV7-2 and TRBJ2-3; D possibly corresponds to TRBD2 (6 bases). Germline V CDR1 and CDR2: SGHTA, FQGNSA. The CDR3 runs to 16 residues. Trimming removed 2 bases from V and 2 bases from J, with 14 bases in between. Written as DNA, the CDR3 is TGTGCCAGCAGCTTACGGTGGCGGGGTCACACAGATACGCAGTATTTT. Its protein is CASSLRWRGHTDTQYF.

This rearrangement joins TRBV6-6 to TRBJ1-2; D is perhaps TRBD1 (6 bases). CDR3 length equals 13 residues. CDR1 and CDR2 from the germline V gene are MNHNY and SVGAGI (reference sequence). With 3 bases removed from V and 3 bases from J, the gap between germline ends came to 8 bases. Written as DNA, the CDR3 is TGTGCCAGCAGTTATGGACAGCACTATGGCTACACCTTC. This encodes CASSYGQHYGYTF.

V and J are TRBV5-1 and TRBJ1-5; a possible D gene is TRBD1 (6 bases). V was trimmed by 3 bases and J by 4 bases, leaving 11 bases between them. The CDR3 contains 14 residues. In germline, CDR1 is SGHRS, CDR2 YFSETQ. CDR3 DNA: TGCGCCAGCAGCTCAGGACAGCCTAATCAGCCCCAGCATTTT. It specifies CASSSGQPNQPQHF.

The chain recombines TRBV28 with TRBJ1-5, with 8 bases matching TRBD1. The CDR3 spans 15 residues. The J segment lost 7 bases and the V segment lost 1 base, leaving 6 bases of the junction unmatched. CDR1 MDHEN and CDR2 SYDVKM come from the germline V gene. This CDR3 is CASSLSRRGHQPQHF. DNA for the CDR3: TGTGCCAGCAGTTTATCCCGCAGGGGGCACCAGCCCCAGCATTTT.